Listed here are 17 T cell receptor beta chains from one sample, sequenced in a study of T cell repertoires in cytomegalovirus infection. No antigen is known for these receptors. Each CDR3 protein gets one entry after TCRdb re-called the reads with MiXCR. This table holds a few hundred thousand distinct CDR3 sequences, less than 25% found once. The sequencing used cultured PBMCs, collected from culture after CMV antigen stimulation. These receptors originate from a human donor in good health (CMV status not recorded). Some clones in this sample may be carry-over from other donors' samples.

CDR3 nucleotides: TGTGCCAGCAGTGCCCCACAGGGACTAGCGGGTAACACCGGGGAGCTGTTTTTT. This encodes CASSAPQGLAGNTGELFF. The chain carries TRBV27 and TRBJ2-2, with 12 bases identical to TRBD2. CDR3 length: 18 residues. V was clipped by 5 bases and J by 2 bases; unmatched bases: 9. The germline V gene encodes CDR1 MNHEY and CDR2 SMNVEV (reference sequence).

This clonotype came up a few times. V is TRBV15 and J is TRBJ2-3, with 9 bases matching TRBD2. The germline V gene encodes CDR1 LNHNV and CDR2 YYDKDF (reference sequence). Trimming at V came to 3 bases and at J to 0 bases, leaving 4 bases not matched to a gene. This CDR3 spans 16 amino acids. In DNA, the CDR3 is TGTGCCACCAGCAGCCCTAGCGGGATAAGCACAGATACGCAGTATTTT. Its protein product is CATSSPSGISTDTQYF.

Of note for this clonotype: Relative to the germline gene, one junction end is altered; a read error may explain this. The CDR3 sequence: CSARDPGQRSSEQYF. In nucleotides, the CDR3 is TGCAGTGCTAGAGATCCGGGCCAGCGTTCCTCCGAGCAGTACTTC. The genes are TRBV20-1 and TRBJ2-7; D is unclear. CDR1 and CDR2 from the germline V gene are DFQATT and SNEGSKA (reference sequence). This CDR3 has 15 amino acids.

This chain links TRBV12-3 or TRBV12-4 with TRBJ2-7; D is tentatively TRBD1 or TRBD2 (5 bases each). The CDR3 covers 14 residues. V lost 3 bases, J lost 6 bases, and 15 bases lay in between. This CDR3 is CASSFLNRRLEQYF. Written as DNA, the CDR3 is TGTGCCAGCAGTTTCCTGAACAGGAGGCTCGAGCAGTACTTC.

The chain links TRBV5-5 to TRBJ2-7; D remains unclear. The V gene's germline CDR1 is SGHKS and CDR2 YYEKEE (reference sequence). The germline V and J ends were trimmed by 0 bases and 2 bases, with 9 bases remaining between them. The CDR3 runs 14 residues. As DNA, the CDR3 is TGTGCCAGCAGCTTGGCCAGTTACACCTACGAGCAGTACTTC. Amino acids: CASSLASYTYEQYF. The whole variable domain, filled in from reference TRBV5-5 and TRBJ2-7, reads DAGVTQSPTHLIKTRGQQVTLRCSPISGHKSVSWYQQVLGQGPQFIFQYYEKEERGRGNFPDRFSARQFPNYSSELNVNALLLGDSALYLCASSLASYTYEQYFGPGTRLTVT.

This clonotype was observed many times. The CDR3 region is CASSLHSPLTGELFF. The CDR3, as DNA: TGTGCCAGCAGTTTACACAGTCCACTTACCGGGGAGCTGTTTTTT. The chain recombines TRBV28 with TRBJ2-2; D uncertain. Germline V gene data show CDR1 as MDHEN and CDR2 as SYDVKM. V was clipped by 2 bases and J by 5 bases, with 12 bases between them. CDR3 length equals 15 residues.

The table lists this clonotype with a few counts. The V call is TRBV29-1, the J call TRBJ2-4; TRBD1 matches at 9 bases. Germline V gene data show CDR1 as SQVTM and CDR2 as ANQGSEA. V lost 7 bases, J lost 6 bases, and 7 bases stayed unmatched. This CDR3 comprises 13 residues. The DNA for the CDR3 is TGCAGCGCTGGGACAGGGAGGCTAAACATTCAGTACTTC. Encoded protein: CSAGTGRLNIQYF.

This clonotype was observed a few times. J is TRBJ2-1 and V is TRBV24-1; 7 bases match TRBD1. This CDR3 contains 15 residues. Germline trimming cut 6 bases from V and 6 bases from J; bases unmatched to any gene: 10. Per germline, CDR1 KGHDR and CDR2 SFDVKD. CDR3: CATSPRAGGTNEQFF. The CDR3, as DNA: TGTGCCACCAGTCCTCGGGCAGGGGGAACCAATGAGCAGTTCTTC.

This clonotype was seen ten or more times. The chain couples TRBV7-3 to TRBJ2-6; D is unresolved. V shed 5 bases and J shed 1 base, with 12 bases lying between them. CDR1 and CDR2 from the germline V gene are SGHTA and FQGTGA. The CDR3 runs 16 residues. Here the CDR3 DNA reads TGTGCCAGCAGCCTATCCTCCGGGTCTGGGGCCAACGTCCTGACTTTC. This gives the protein CASSLSSGSGANVLTF.

V usage is TRBV4-3 and J usage is TRBJ1-4; 8 nucleotides agree with TRBD1. The V gene end was trimmed by 0 bases and the J gene end by 2 bases; junction bases not matched to a gene: 11. This CDR3 is built from 19 residues. Germline values: CDR1 LGHNA, CDR2 YSLEER. The CDR3 reads CASSQDPVDRGATNEKLFF. CDR3 DNA sequence: TGCGCCAGCAGCCAAGATCCAGTCGACAGGGGTGCGACTAATGAAAAACTGTTTTTT.

This clonotype was found a few times. V gene TRBV20-1 combines with J gene TRBJ1-5; D gene unclear. Germline CDR1 reads DFQATT; CDR2 reads SNEGSKA (reference sequence). CDR3 length: 14 amino acids. Trimming stripped 3 bases from V and 0 bases from J, with 9 bases between. The CDR3 nucleotides are TGCAGTGCTAGGATGAGGAATAGCAATCAGCCCCAGCATTTT. Translating gives CSARMRNSNQPQHF.

The J gene is TRBJ1-1, the V gene TRBV4-2, with D unclear. Per the germline V gene, CDR1 is LGHNA and CDR2 is YNFKEQ. This CDR3 region has 15 residues. V lost 0 bases and J lost 1, with 9 bases in between. CDR3 loop: CASSQDTSRNTEAFF. The DNA of the CDR3 is TGTGCCAGCAGCCAAGATACGAGCCGGAACACTGAAGCTTTCTTT.

This chain links TRBV19 with TRBJ1-1; 10 bases are shared with TRBD1. The ends lost 6 bases at V and 2 bases at J; junction bases unmatched: 12. CDR1 and CDR2 (germline): LNHDA, SQIVND (reference sequence). The CDR3 has 17 amino acids. The CDR3 loop is CASRGTGALGDNTEAFF. Here the CDR3 DNA reads TGTGCCAGTAGGGGGACAGGGGCCCTCGGGGATAACACTGAAGCTTTCTTT. Drawing the rest from reference TRBV19 and TRBJ1-1, the complete variable domain is DGGITQSPKYLFRKEGQNVTLSCEQNLNHDAMYWYRQDPGQGLRLIYYSQIVNDFQKGDIAEGYSVSREKKESFPLTVTSAQKNPTAFYLCASRGTGALGDNTEAFFGQGTRLTVV.

The gene calls are TRBV12-3 or TRBV12-4 and TRBJ1-1, with no clear D. The CDR3 runs 13 residues. V was cut by 7 bases and J by 1 base, with 10 bases left in between. The CDR3 sequence: CASTAFPNTEAFF. The CDR3 DNA reads TGTGCCAGCACCGCATTTCCGAACACTGAAGCTTTCTTT.

The CDR3 sequence: CSAGPAPTDTQYF. The CDR3 DNA is TGCAGTGCCGGACCCGCCCCAACAGATACGCAGTATTTT. V is TRBV20-1 and J is TRBJ2-3; D gene ambiguous. Germline V gene sequence: CDR1 DFQATT, CDR2 SNEGSKA (reference sequence). V was trimmed by 6 bases and J by 3 bases, leaving 13 bases between them. The CDR3 is 13 amino acids.

This clonotype turned up a few times. V gene TRBV10-3 combines with J gene TRBJ2-1, with no clear D. This CDR3 has 13 residues. The germline CDR1 and CDR2 sequences are ENHRY and SYGVKD. V lost 7 bases to trimming and J lost 3 bases, with 10 bases between them. The CDR3 loop is CAITAYLYNEQFF. CDR3 nucleotides: TGTGCCATCACGGCCTACCTCTACAATGAGCAGTTCTTC.

This clonotype was recorded many times. This chain connects TRBV6-1 to TRBJ2-7, with D perhaps matching TRBD1 or TRBD2 (5 bases each). CDR1 and CDR2 from the germline V gene are MNHNS and SASEGT. The V and J ends lost 6 bases and 1 base respectively, with 13 bases between them. The CDR3 contains 14 residues. In nucleotides, the CDR3 is TGTGCCAGCAGCCGGGACGGTCTATCCTACGAGCAGTACGTC. This sequence encodes CASSRDGLSYEQYV.